This T cell receptor beta chain was documented in a study of blood T cell repertoires in COVID-19. Turning to the study itself: The samples span acute and convalescent COVID-19 from the United States, Italy and Spain. T cells, B-cell-depleted T cells, or PBMCs supplied cDNA or gDNA.

Germline CDR1 MNHNY, CDR2 SVGAGI (reference sequence). Trimming shortened V by 2 bases and J by 14 bases, and 19 bases separated the two germline ends. The CDR3 contains 14 residues. Original processing methods: How many nucleated cells were present was estimated from reference gene primer amplification. Sequencing used immunoSEQ multiplex PCR; TCRdb keeps in-frame clones, though not all of them. V and J calls and clone size are those listed in that table; D and trimming were worked out from the DNA. Here the sample spans hundreds of thousands of clones, 80% to 90% being singletons. Material for sequencing was peripheral blood. This clonotype was obtained from a man in his forties or fifties with acute or convalescent COVID-19. The J gene is TRBJ2-1, the V gene TRBV6-6; D might be TRBD1 (5 bases). The CDR3 loop reads CASSYRAGSLGEFF. CDR3 DNA: TGTGCCAGCAGTTACAGGGCAGGGTCTCTTGGGGAGTTCTTC.